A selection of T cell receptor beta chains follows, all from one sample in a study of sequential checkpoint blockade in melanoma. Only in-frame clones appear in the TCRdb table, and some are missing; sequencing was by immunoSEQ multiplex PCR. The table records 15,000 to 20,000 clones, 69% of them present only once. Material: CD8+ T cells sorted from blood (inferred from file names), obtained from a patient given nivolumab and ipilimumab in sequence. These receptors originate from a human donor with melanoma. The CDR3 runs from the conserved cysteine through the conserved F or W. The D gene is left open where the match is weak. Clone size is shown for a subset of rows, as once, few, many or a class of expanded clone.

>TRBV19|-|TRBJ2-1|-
CASSIQRTYNEQFF
TGTGCCAGTAGTATCCAGCGGACCTACAATGAGCAGTTCTTC
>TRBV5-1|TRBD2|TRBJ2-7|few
CASTQAGGYQEQYF
TGCGCCAGCACCCAAGCGGGAGGCTATCAGGAGCAGTACTTC
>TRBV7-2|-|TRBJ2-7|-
CASSLEGGVSYEQYF
TGTGCCAGCAGCTTAGAAGGGGGAGTCTCCTACGAGCAGTACTTC
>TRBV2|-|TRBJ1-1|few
CASSRVLNTEAFF
TGTGCCAGCAGTCGCGTGTTGAACACTGAAGCTTTCTTT
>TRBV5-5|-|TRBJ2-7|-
CASSPELAGSYEQYF
TGTGCCAGCAGCCCAGAGTTGGCCGGGTCCTACGAGCAGTACTTC
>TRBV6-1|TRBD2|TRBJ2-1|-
CASSEWASGGVYEQFF
TGTGCCAGCAGTGAATGGGCTAGCGGGGGGGTCTATGAGCAGTTCTTC
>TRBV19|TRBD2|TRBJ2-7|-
CASTDGGNEQYF
TGTGCCAGTACCGACGGGGGGAACGAGCAGTACTTC
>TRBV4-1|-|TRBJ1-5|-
CASSQEPTGHNQPQHF
TGCGCCAGCAGCCAAGAACCCACAGGGCACAATCAGCCCCAGCATTTT
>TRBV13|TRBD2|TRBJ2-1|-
CASSSGTSGYNEQFF
TGTGCCAGCAGCTCCGGGACTAGCGGTTACAATGAGCAGTTCTTC
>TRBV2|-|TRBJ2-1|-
CASMSGYNEQFF
TGTGCCAGCATGAGCGGATACAATGAGCAGTTCTTC
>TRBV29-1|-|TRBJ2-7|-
CSVEGRTAPYEQYF
TGCAGCGTTGAAGGTCGGACAGCCCCCTACGAGCAGTACTTC
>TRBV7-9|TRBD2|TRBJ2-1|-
CASRPFPGLAGNYNEQFF
TGTGCCAGCAGGCCATTTCCCGGACTAGCGGGAAACTACAATGAGCAGTTCTTC
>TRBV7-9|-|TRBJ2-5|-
CASSFRVGSKETQYF
TGTGCCAGCAGCTTTAGGGTAGGGAGTAAGGAGACCCAGTACTTC
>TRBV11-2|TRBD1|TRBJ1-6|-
CASSRTGNNSPLHF
TGTGCCAGCAGCCGGACAGGAAATAATTCACCCCTCCACTTT
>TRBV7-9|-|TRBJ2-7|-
CASSLAAGEQYF
TGTGCCAGCAGCTTAGCCGCGGGCGAGCAGTACTTC
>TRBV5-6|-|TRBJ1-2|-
CASSLGGITGYTF
TGTGCCAGCAGCTTGGGGGGCATTACCGGCTACACCTTC
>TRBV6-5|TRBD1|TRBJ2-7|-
CASSSGRGSYEQYF
TGTGCCAGCAGTTCAGGCAGGGGGTCCTACGAGCAGTACTTC
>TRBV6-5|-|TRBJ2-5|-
CASSYSNPGAEETQYF
TGTGCCAGCAGTTACTCTAATCCGGGAGCTGAAGAGACCCAGTACTTC
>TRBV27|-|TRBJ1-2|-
CASSPSVTYGYTF
TGTGCCAGCAGCCCCTCAGTAACCTATGGCTACACCTTC
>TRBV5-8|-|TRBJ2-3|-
CASSLSTGSTDTQYF
TGTGCCAGCAGCTTGTCCACAGGATCCACAGATACGCAGTATTTT
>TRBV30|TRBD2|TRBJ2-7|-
CAWKRVGLIHEQYF
TGTGCCTGGAAAAGGGTGGGACTAATCCACGAGCAGTACTTC
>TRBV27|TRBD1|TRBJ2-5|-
CASSLATGSQTQYF
TGTGCCAGCAGTTTGGCGACAGGGTCCCAGACCCAGTACTTC
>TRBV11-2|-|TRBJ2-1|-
CASRKGAPYNEQFF
TGTGCCAGCAGAAAAGGGGCGCCCTACAATGAGCAGTTCTTC
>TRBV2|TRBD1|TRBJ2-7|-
CASRETGFEQYF
TGTGCCAGCAGGGAGACAGGGTTCGAGCAGTACTTC
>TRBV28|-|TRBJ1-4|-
CASSLGGKLFF
TGTGCCAGCAGTCTCGGAGGAAAACTGTTTTTT
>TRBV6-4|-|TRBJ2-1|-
CASSDEGSETNEQFF
TGTGCCAGCAGTGATGAAGGTAGCGAGACCAATGAGCAGTTCTTC
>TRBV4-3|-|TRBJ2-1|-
CASSHSLSVESYNEQFF
TGCGCCAGCAGCCACTCCCTTAGCGTTGAATCCTACAATGAGCAGTTCTTC
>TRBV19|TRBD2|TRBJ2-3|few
CASSIGASGGAWKDTQYF
TGTGCCAGTAGTATAGGGGCTAGCGGGGGGGCCTGGAAAGATACGCAGTATTTT
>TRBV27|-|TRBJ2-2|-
CASSPSLNTGELFF
TGTGCCAGCAGCCCTAGCTTGAACACCGGGGAGCTGTTTTTT
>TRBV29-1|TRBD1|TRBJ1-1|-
CSVAWDRGREAFF
TGCAGCGTTGCCTGGGACAGGGGACGTGAAGCTTTCTTT
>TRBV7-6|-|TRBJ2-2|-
CASSLAQGTGELFF
TGTGCCAGCAGCTTAGCGCAGGGCACCGGGGAGCTGTTTTTT
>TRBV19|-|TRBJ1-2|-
CASSIVRGDYGYTF
TGTGCCAGTAGTATAGTCAGGGGTGACTATGGCTACACCTTC
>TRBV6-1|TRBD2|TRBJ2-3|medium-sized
CASSEFSGGADTQYF
TGTGCCAGCAGTGAATTTAGCGGGGGGGCAGATACGCAGTATTTT
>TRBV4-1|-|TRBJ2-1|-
CASSQAGYSYNEQFF
TGCGCCAGCAGCCAAGCAGGGTACTCCTACAATGAGCAGTTCTTC
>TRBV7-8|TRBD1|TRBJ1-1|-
CASSLATGGGTEAFF
TGTGCCAGCAGCTTAGCGACAGGGGGCGGAACTGAAGCTTTCTTT
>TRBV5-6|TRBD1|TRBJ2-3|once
CASSSGTATSTDTQYF
TGTGCCAGCAGCTCTGGGACAGCTACTAGCACAGATACGCAGTATTTT
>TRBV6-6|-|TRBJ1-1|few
CASSYAAGPEAFF
TGTGCCAGCAGTTACGCTGCAGGGCCTGAAGCTTTCTTT
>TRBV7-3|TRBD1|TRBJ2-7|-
CASSPWTGDEQYF
TGTGCCAGCAGCCCCTGGACAGGGGACGAGCAGTACTTC
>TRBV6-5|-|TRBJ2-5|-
CASNSGLSYQETQYF
TGTGCCAGCAACTCGGGACTTTCGTACCAAGAGACCCAGTACTTC
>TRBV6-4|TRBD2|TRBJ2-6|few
CASSDSTSGSGANVLTF
TGTGCCAGCAGTGACTCGACTAGCGGCTCTGGGGCCAACGTCCTGACTTTC
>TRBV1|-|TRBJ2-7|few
CTSSQDDRVCSYEQYF
TGCACCAGCAGCCAAGACGACAGGGTTTGCTCCTACGAGCAGTACTTC
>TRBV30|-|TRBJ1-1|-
CAWTPTDGQINTEAFF
TGTGCCTGGACTCCCACCGACGGACAGATTAACACTGAAGCTTTCTTT
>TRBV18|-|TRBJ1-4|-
CASSPPDSGEKLFF
TGTGCCAGCTCACCACCGGACAGTGGGGAAAAACTGTTTTTT
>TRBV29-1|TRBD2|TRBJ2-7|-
CSVERLVAGGQDEQYF
TGCAGCGTTGAAAGGTTGGTAGCGGGAGGGCAAGACGAGCAGTACTTC
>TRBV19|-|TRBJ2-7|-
CASSIDGGTAYEQYF
TGTGCCAGTAGTATAGATGGGGGGACGGCGTACGAGCAGTACTTC
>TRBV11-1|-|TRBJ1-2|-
CASSHRQGKDNYGYTF
TGTGCCAGCAGCCATCGCCAGGGGAAAGATAACTATGGCTACACCTTC
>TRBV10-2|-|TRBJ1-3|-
CASSESQATSGNTIYF
TGCGCCAGCAGTGAGTCGCAGGCCACCTCTGGAAACACCATATATTTT
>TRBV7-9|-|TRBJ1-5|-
CASSLGGGNQPQHF
TGTGCCAGCAGCTTAGGGGGAGGCAATCAGCCCCAGCATTTT
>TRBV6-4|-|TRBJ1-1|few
CASSLRENTEAFF
TGTGCCAGCAGCCTGAGGGAAAACACTGAAGCTTTCTTT
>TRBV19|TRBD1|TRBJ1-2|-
CASSLTGDGYTF
TGTGCCAGTAGTCTTACAGGGGATGGCTACACCTTC
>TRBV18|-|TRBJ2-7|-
CASSPPRGGPYEQYF
TGTGCCAGCTCACCCCCAAGGGGCGGCCCCTACGAGCAGTACTTC
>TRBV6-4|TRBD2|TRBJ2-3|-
CASSETSGATDTQYF
TGTGCCAGCAGTGAGACTAGCGGGGCGACAGATACGCAGTATTTT
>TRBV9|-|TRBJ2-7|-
CASSYSDTYEQYF
TGTGCCAGCAGTTACTCGGACACCTACGAGCAGTACTTC
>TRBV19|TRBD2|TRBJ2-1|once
CASSTIAGGGNEQFF
TGTGCCAGTAGTACTATAGCGGGGGGAGGTAATGAGCAGTTCTTC
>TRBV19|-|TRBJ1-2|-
CASSIARLYYGYTF
TGTGCCAGTAGTATAGCCAGGCTTTACTATGGCTACACCTTC
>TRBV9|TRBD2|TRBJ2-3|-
CASSGSGGASTDTQYF
TGTGCCAGCAGCGGTAGCGGGGGAGCTAGCACAGATACGCAGTATTTT
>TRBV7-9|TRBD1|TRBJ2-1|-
CASSSRTGGAENEQFF
TGTGCCAGCAGCTCCCGGACAGGGGGCGCTGAGAATGAGCAGTTCTTC